This TCR beta chain originates from a study of blood T cell repertoires in COVID-19. The protocol was immunoSEQ multiplex PCR, while the TCRdb copy is restricted to in-frame clones and leaves out a portion. Of about 69,000 clones in the sample, around 86% were seen once. Germline V gives CDR1 ENHRY, CDR2 SYGVKD. The CDR3 covers 13 residues. Trimming removed 10 bases from V and 0 bases from J; junction bases left unmatched: 3. Sequenced sample: peripheral blood. The sequence derives from an elderly man with acute or convalescent COVID-19. The V gene is TRBV10-3, the J gene TRBJ2-3; 8 nucleotides line up with TRBD1. CDR3 nucleotide sequence: TGTGCCACCAGGGGGCAAAGCACAGATACGCAGTATTTT. It specifies CATRGQSTDTQYF.